These 9 T cell receptor beta chains originate from one sample sequenced in a study of monozygotic twins with inflammatory bowel disease. TCRdb reprocessed the 5' RACE reads, keeping one entry per CDR3 protein, no DNA. The sample data list some 160,000 distinct CDR3 sequences. The sample was blood. The receptors stem from a human donor with ulcerative colitis or Crohn's disease, or a healthy co-twin of an affected twin (not recorded which).

The chain couples TRBV5-1 to TRBJ2-4. The CDR3 spans 13 residues. Germline CDR1 reads SGHRS; CDR2 reads YFSETQ. CDR3 sequence: CASSRTGRNIQYF.

The chain has TRBV5-1 and TRBJ2-7; TCRdb returns TRBD1, unconfirmable since there is no DNA. Germline lookup yields CDR1 SGHRS and CDR2 YFSETQ. The CDR3 runs to 14 residues. CDR3 loop: CASSFKQGGGEQYF. Full variable domain (missing parts from reference TRBV5-1 and TRBJ2-7): KAGVTQTPRYLIKTRGQQVTLSCSPISGHRSVSWYQQTPGQGLQFLFEYFSETQRNKGNFPGRFSGRQFSNSRSEMNVSTLELGDSALYLCASSFKQGGGEQYFGPGTRLTVT.

The chain combines TRBV28 with TRBJ1-1; TCRdb designates TRBD1, a call that cannot be tested without DNA. The germline CDR1 and CDR2 sequences are MDHEN and SYDVKM. The CDR3 is 14 residues long. CDR3 amino acids: CASSLRGGFTEAFF.

This rearrangement joins TRBV3-1 to TRBJ2-1. Germline CDR1 LGHDT, CDR2 YNNKEL (reference sequence). The CDR3 contains 13 residues. The chain's CDR3 is CASSQRLINEQFF.

The V and J genes are TRBV3-1 and TRBJ2-5; TCRdb's assignment of TRBD2 cannot be checked, as there is no DNA. This CDR3 is 15 amino acids long. Per the germline V gene, CDR1 is LGHDT and CDR2 is YNNKEL (reference sequence). The CDR3 protein is CASSHLAGGQETQYF.

V is TRBV7-2 and J is TRBJ2-7; the TCRdb D gene call, TRBD2, has no DNA to confirm it. The CDR3 length is 15 residues. Germline CDR1 and CDR2: SGHTA and FQGNSA. CDR3 protein: CASSFDRGGVYEQYF.

The chain uses TRBV20-1 and TRBJ2-2; TCRdb proposes TRBD2, but this gene call is untestable without DNA. The CDR3 extends over 14 amino acids. CDR1 DFQATT and CDR2 SNEGSKA come from the germline V gene (reference sequence). The CDR3 loop reads CSAAGGGSTGELFF.

This sequence joins TRBV5-1 and TRBJ2-3; TCRdb gives TRBD2 as the D gene, but with no DNA this cannot be confirmed. The CDR3 loop spans 17 amino acids. Germline CDR1 and CDR2: SGHRS and YFSETQ. The CDR3 sequence is CASSLPSGAPSGDTQYF.

The chain employs TRBV7-9 and TRBJ1-1; absent DNA, TCRdb's TRBD1 call cannot be checked. Germline V gene lookup returns CDR1 SEHNR and CDR2 FQNEAQ (reference sequence). The length of the CDR3 is 15 residues. The CDR3 reads CASSLKGTGGTEAFF.